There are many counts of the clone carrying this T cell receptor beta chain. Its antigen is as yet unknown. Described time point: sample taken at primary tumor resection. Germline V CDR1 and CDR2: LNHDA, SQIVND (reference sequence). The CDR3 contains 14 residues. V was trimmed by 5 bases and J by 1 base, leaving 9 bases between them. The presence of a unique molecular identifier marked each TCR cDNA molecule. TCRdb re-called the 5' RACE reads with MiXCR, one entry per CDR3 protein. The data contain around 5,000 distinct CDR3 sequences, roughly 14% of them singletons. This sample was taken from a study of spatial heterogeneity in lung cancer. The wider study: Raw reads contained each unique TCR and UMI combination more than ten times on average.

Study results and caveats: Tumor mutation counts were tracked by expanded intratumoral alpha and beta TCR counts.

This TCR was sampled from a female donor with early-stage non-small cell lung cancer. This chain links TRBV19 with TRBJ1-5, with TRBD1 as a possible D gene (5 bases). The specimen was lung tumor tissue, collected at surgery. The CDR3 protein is CASSLRDSNQPQHF. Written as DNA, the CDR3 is TGTGCCAGTAGTCTAAGGGACAGCAATCAGCCCCAGCATTTT.